This entry is about one TCR beta chain. The data belong to a study of monozygotic twins with inflammatory bowel disease. From its re-call of the 5' RACE reads, TCRdb lists each CDR3 protein once, without DNA. This repertoire includes around 210,000 distinct CDR3 sequences. The CDR3 loop spans 12 amino acids. The germline gives CDR1 MNHEY, CDR2 SVGAGI. Sequencing used blood. This TCR derives from a human donor with ulcerative colitis or Crohn's disease, or a healthy co-twin of an affected twin (not recorded which). This chain connects TRBV6-5 to TRBJ1-1; the D call of TRBD1 rests on TCRdb alone, since no DNA is present to check it. The CDR3 sequence is CASIGGTTEAFF.